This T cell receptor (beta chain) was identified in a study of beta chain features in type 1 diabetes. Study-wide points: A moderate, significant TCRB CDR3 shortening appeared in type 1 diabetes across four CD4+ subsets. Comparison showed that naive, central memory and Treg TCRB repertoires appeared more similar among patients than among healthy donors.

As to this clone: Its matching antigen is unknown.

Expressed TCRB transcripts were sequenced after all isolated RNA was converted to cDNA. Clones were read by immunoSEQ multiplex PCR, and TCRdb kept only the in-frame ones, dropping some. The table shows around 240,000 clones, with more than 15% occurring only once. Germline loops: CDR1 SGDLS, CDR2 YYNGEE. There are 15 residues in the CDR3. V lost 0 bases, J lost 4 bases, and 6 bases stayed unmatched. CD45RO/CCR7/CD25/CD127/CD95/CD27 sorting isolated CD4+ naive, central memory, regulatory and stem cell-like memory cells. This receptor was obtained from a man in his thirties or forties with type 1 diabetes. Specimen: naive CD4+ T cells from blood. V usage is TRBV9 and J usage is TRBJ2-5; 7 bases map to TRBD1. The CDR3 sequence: CASSVGTGALETQYF. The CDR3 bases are TGTGCCAGCAGCGTAGGGACAGGAGCCCTAGAGACCCAGTACTTC.